This record looks at one T cell receptor beta chain sequence and its context. No cognate antigen has been identified for it. Base qualities are not recorded, but no much larger clone differs from it by a single base. The data were taken from a study of T cells in Graves' hyperthyroidism and ophthalmopathy (dated by TCRdb to about 2019). In the study overall: Peripheral blood samples were taken at initial diagnosis, before any treatment was given. A discovery cohort of roughly 96 patients, 43 with Graves' ophthalmopathy and roughly 59 with stable Graves' hyperthyroidism, was used to find distinguishing TCR V-J signatures. TCR Vbeta CDR3 sequencing of some 140 peripheral blood samples (roughly 43 ophthalmopathy, 75 or so hyperthyroidism and some 17 progressor patients) is reported in the paper. After sampling, hyperthyroidism patients received methimazole starting at 30 mg daily, and ophthalmopathy patients received high-dose intravenous methylprednisolone. The approximately 97 discovery patients were randomly divided into training and test sets at a 7:3 ratio. Thyroid tissue and blood T-cell repertoires from six Graves' hyperthyroidism patients were also compared in the study. Prospective prediction of ophthalmopathy was tested in an independent validation cohort consisting of roughly 20 hyperthyroidism patients and approximately 16 patients who later progressed to ophthalmopathy.

Hyperthyroidism patients were aged 18 to 65 years and newly diagnosed, with disease duration of less than 2 months. Any patient with an uncontrolled infection, another autoimmune disease, pregnancy or lactation was excluded. Diagnoses were established on the basis of clinical symptoms, serum thyroxine and TRAb, thyroid ultrasound, and orbital computed tomography. Blood from progressor patients was collected at the time of first diagnosis with hyperthyroidism, before any ophthalmopathy symptoms had appeared. PBMCs were isolated from 7.5 to 10 ml of fresh peripheral blood by Ficoll-Paque density gradient centrifugation. Progressor patients were defined as those initially diagnosed with Graves' hyperthyroidism in whom ophthalmopathy developed during follow-up. Total RNA was extracted using Trizol reagent, and RNA quality was assessed on an Agilent 2100 Bioanalyzer. Taken from cysteine to phenylalanine, the CDR3 has 16 residues. The retained sequence is limited to the CDR3, 48 bases, with the frame set at the first base. CDR1 and CDR2, looked up from the germline V gene, are LGHNA and YNFKEQ. V and J are truncated by 0 bases and 3 bases respectively, leaving an intervening sequence of 12 bases.

The paper's findings and limits, for the study overall: Most expanded thyroid clonotypes (frequency above 0.001) were also detected in blood, a finding suggesting that blood repertoires may reflect thyroid immune responses. During validation, the model predicted progression to ophthalmopathy a median of around 7 months ahead of onset, with approximately 70% sensitivity and less than 85% specificity. A 13 V-J signature model separated ophthalmopathy from stable hyperthyroidism, with around 91% sensitivity and 81.08% specificity in cross-validation and 80%/75% in testing. Sample size was not statistically predetermined, and blinding of investigators to group allocation was not performed.

TCR beta CDR3 regions were amplified from RNA transcripts. For the first round of RT-PCR on the TCR CDR3, the HTBI primer set was used together with the Qiagen OneStep RT-PCR kit. A second multiplex PCR round built the libraries, followed by size selection and purification. The libraries were sequenced on an Illumina HiSeq2000 using paired-end 100 bp reads. In the source study's methods: SOAPnuke was used to process the raw data, throwing out any read that contained adapters or uncalled bases, had a mean Phred below 15, or lacked an exact constant-primer or identifier match. COPE v1.2.5 was used to merge the high-quality paired reads, and each unique nucleotide sequence was defined as a clonotype. MiTCR v1.1 was used to align clonotypes to the IMGT TRBV, TRBD and TRBJ reference segments. The analysis was restricted to V-J combinations with a frequency above 0.0001, which together covered 99.2% of the repertoires. The TCS score was defined as F50 (clonal expansion) divided by E x V (chaos), with BLOSUM62-based TCRdist calculated between CDR3 peptides within each V-J. Welch's t-statistics and random forest reduced 450 to 600 V-J features to 13, which were used in a naive Bayes classifier (R e1071). TCRdb applied fastp at Q25 and MiXCR to the public reads, then kept only in-frame beta chains. CDR3 protein sequences are deduplicated, and each keeps its most common genes and DNA. These V and J calls derive from TCRdb rather than the authors' analysis. The sample yields about 360,000 distinct CDR3 sequences; around a sixth were counted once. Of the sample, roughly a quarter is held by the ten largest clones.

The sample consisted of blood. In this chain, TRBV4-2 is recombined with TRBJ1-5, and perhaps TRBD1 as D gene, on 6 matching bases. This receptor was obtained from a woman aged 18-29 years with Graves' hyperthyroidism that later progressed to Graves' ophthalmopathy. The sequenced DNA is TGTGCCAGCAGCCAAGATCGCGGGACACCCAATCAGCCCCAGCATTTT. Its protein reads: CASSQDRGTPNQPQHF.